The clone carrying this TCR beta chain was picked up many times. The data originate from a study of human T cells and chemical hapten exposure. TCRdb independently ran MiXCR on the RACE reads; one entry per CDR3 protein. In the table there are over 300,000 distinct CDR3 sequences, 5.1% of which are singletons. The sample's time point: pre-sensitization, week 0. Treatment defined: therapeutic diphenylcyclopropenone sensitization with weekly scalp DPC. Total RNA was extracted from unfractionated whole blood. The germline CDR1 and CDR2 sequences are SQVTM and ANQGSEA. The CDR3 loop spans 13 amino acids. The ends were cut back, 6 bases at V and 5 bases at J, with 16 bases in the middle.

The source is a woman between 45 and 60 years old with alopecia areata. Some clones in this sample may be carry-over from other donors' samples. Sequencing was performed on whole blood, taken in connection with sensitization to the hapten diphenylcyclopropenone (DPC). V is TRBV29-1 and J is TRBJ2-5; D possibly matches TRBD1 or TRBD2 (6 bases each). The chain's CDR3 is CSVREGGPETQYF. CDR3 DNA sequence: TGCAGCGTCCGAGAGGGGGGTCCGGAGACCCAGTACTTC.